The source of this T cell receptor beta chain is a study of cytomegalovirus exposure and HLA in healthy donors. Study outcomes and limitations: The study designated 160 or so TCR beta chains cytomegalovirus-associated. In terms of immune exposure information, only CMV serostatus was available. Being productive about 87% or about 30% of the time was typical of most TCR beta V segments in an earlier analysis.

Turning to this clone: Its target is unknown.

PCR employed 60 Vbeta and 13 Jbeta primers. In the original workflow: In a later analysis, of tens of millions of unique beta chains, about 11 million appeared in at least two donors. Generated by immunoSEQ multiplex PCR, the TCRdb table keeps only in-frame clones and is missing some. That table furnishes V, J and clone size, whereas the DNA furnished D and trimming. The data contain 150,000 to 180,000 clones, 75% to 85% of them singletons. Germline values: CDR1 MDHEN, CDR2 SYDVKM. V shed 5 bases, J shed 9 bases, and the junction held 8 bases outside the gene matches. The length of the CDR3 is 14 residues.

The TCR originated in a woman aged 40 to 55 in good health and CMV-seropositive. Specimen: PBMCs. The chain joins TRBV28 to TRBJ2-1; 9 nucleotides line up with TRBD2. The CDR3 coding sequence is TGTGCCAGCAGTCCCGGGACTAGCTTCTTTGAGCAGTTCTTC. It translates to CASSPGTSFFEQFF.